The 16 T cell receptor beta chains below come from one sample, sequenced in a study of blood T cell repertoires in COVID-19. Assay: immunoSEQ multiplex PCR; the TCRdb copy retains only in-frame clones and omits some. Of around 280,000 clones in the sample, roughly 86% were seen once. The specimen sequenced was peripheral blood. The receptors stem from a woman aged 25 to 39 who had recovered from COVID-19.

CDR3 nucleotides: TGTGCCAGCTCACCAATACCTCAGGACAGGGGGCGCGGTAATAGTGGCTACACCTTC. Its translation is CASSPIPQDRGRGNSGYTF. V gene TRBV18 combines with J gene TRBJ1-2, with TRBD1 matching 11 bases. Germline trimming cut 2 bases from V and 7 bases from J; bases unmatched to any gene: 18. The CDR3 is 19 residues long. CDR1 and CDR2 from the germline V gene are KGHSH and LQKENI.

The genes are TRBV6-6 and TRBJ1-2; D is perhaps TRBD1 (5 bases). Germline CDR1 is MNHNY and CDR2 is SVGAGI (reference sequence). The CDR3 loop spans 14 amino acids. V was clipped by 5 bases and J by 3 bases, with 13 bases between them. In DNA, the CDR3 is TGTGCCAGCAGTCCGCGGACAAGCGACTATGGCTACACCTTC. It encodes CASSPRTSDYGYTF.

Here the CDR3 reads CASSPGQRFEQFF. In DNA form, the CDR3 reads TGTGCCAGCTCACCAGGCCAGCGCTTTGAGCAGTTCTTC. The rearrangement joins TRBV18 to TRBJ2-1, with D hard to call. This CDR3 comprises 13 residues. V dropped 2 bases and J dropped 9 bases, with 11 bases sitting between them. Germline CDR1 reads KGHSH; CDR2 reads LQKENI.

This clone has only one observation. The chain links TRBV2 to TRBJ1-3; D perhaps matches TRBD1 (5 bases). Germline values: CDR1 SNHLY, CDR2 FYNNEI. V lost 11 bases to trimming and J lost 4 bases, with 15 bases between them. This CDR3 has 13 amino acids. The CDR3 sequence: CAGSGASGNTIYF. In DNA form, the CDR3 reads TGTGCCGGGAGCGGGGCGTCCGGAAACACCATATATTTT.

This sequence joins TRBV3-1 (or the pseudogene TRBV3-2) and TRBJ2-7; 7 bases agree with TRBD2. CDR1 is LGHDT and CDR2 is YNNKEL in the germline V gene (reference sequence). CDR3 length: 14 residues. With 5 bases clipped from V and 1 base from J, the junction kept 5 bases outside the gene matches. The CDR3 is CASSASSGSYEQYF. The CDR3 bases are TGTGCCAGCAGCGCCTCTAGCGGATCCTACGAGCAGTACTTC.

This chain uses TRBV5-1 with TRBJ2-2; D uncertain. V dropped 0 bases and J dropped 0 bases, with 6 bases sitting between them. The germline V gene encodes CDR1 SGHRS and CDR2 YFSETQ. There are 15 residues in the CDR3. The CDR3 DNA follows: TGCGCCAGCAGCTTGGGAACTGCGAACACCGGGGAGCTGTTTTTT. This gives the protein CASSLGTANTGELFF. Filled out from reference TRBV5-1 and TRBJ2-2, the complete variable domain reads KAGVTQTPRYLIKTRGQQVTLSCSPISGHRSVSWYQQTPGQGLQFLFEYFSETQRNKGNFPGRFSGRQFSNSRSEMNVSTLELGDSALYLCASSLGTANTGELFFGEGSRLTVL.

This rearrangement joins TRBV7-2 to TRBJ2-5; 7 bases are shared with TRBD2. The length of the CDR3 is 14 residues. Germline-derived CDR1 and CDR2 are SGHTA and FQGNSA. With 2 bases clipped from V and 3 bases from J, the junction kept 3 bases outside the gene matches. The CDR3 DNA sequence: TGTGCCAGCAGCTTAACGGGAGGCAAAGAGACCCAGTACTTC. This encodes CASSLTGGKETQYF.

The CDR3 protein is CASSVEAIPGYEQYF. In DNA form, the CDR3 reads TGTGCCAGCAGTGTCGAGGCCATTCCGGGCTACGAGCAGTACTTC. The gene calls are TRBV28 and TRBJ2-7; no reliable D call. The CDR3 contains 15 residues. Per germline, CDR1 MDHEN and CDR2 SYDVKM. The V end was cut by 5 bases, the J end by 3 bases, with 17 bases between. Full variable domain (missing parts from reference TRBV28 and TRBJ2-7): DVKVTQSSRYLVKRTGEKVFLECVQDMDHENMFWYRQDPGLGLRLIYFSYDVKMKEKGDIPEGYSVSREKKERFSLILESASTNQTSMYLCASSVEAIPGYEQYFGPGTRLTVT.

The J gene is TRBJ2-1, the V gene TRBV6-6; TRBD1 is a possible D gene (6 bases). This CDR3 spans 12 amino acids. The germline gives CDR1 MNHNY, CDR2 SVGAGI (reference sequence). Trimming pared 10 bases from V and 6 bases from J, leaving 13 bases between. The DNA for the CDR3 is TGTGCCACTCGACAGGAACTCAATGAGCAGTTCTTC. Translating it yields CATRQELNEQFF.

This clone was detected once. The V call is TRBV5-1, the J call TRBJ2-7; 7 bases are shared with TRBD1. The V and J ends lost 3 bases and 10 bases, in that order; junction bases with no gene match: 13. The CDR3 loop spans 14 amino acids. Germline CDR1 reads SGHRS; CDR2 reads YFSETQ. The CDR3 nucleotides read TGCGCCAGCAGCTCGGGACAGCTGCTACGGGAACAGTACTTC. It specifies CASSSGQLLREQYF.

V and J are TRBV27 and TRBJ2-5; the D gene is possibly TRBD1 (5 bases). The V gene lost 8 bases and the J gene lost 3 bases, with 16 bases spanning the gap. Germline CDR1 and CDR2: MNHEY and SMNVEV (reference sequence). The CDR3 length is 14 residues. The CDR3 loop reads CASGARWQKETQYF. The CDR3 DNA reads as TGTGCCAGCGGGGCCCGGTGGCAAAAAGAGACCCAGTACTTC.

The chain uses TRBV19 and TRBJ2-7; unclear D gene. Germline lookup yields CDR1 LNHDA and CDR2 SQIVND (reference sequence). This CDR3 has 13 residues. With 2 bases removed from V and 4 bases from J, the gap between germline ends came to 9 bases. This chain's CDR3 is CASSIFHGYEQYF. CDR3 DNA: TGTGCCAGTAGTATATTCCACGGTTACGAGCAGTACTTC.

The chain joins TRBV6-6 to TRBJ2-6, with 7 bases fitting TRBD1. Germline CDR1 MNHNY, CDR2 SVGAGI (reference sequence). This CDR3 region has 18 residues. Trimming at V came to 5 bases and at J to 4 bases, leaving 14 bases not matched to a gene. CDR3 residues: CASSPRGRGSPGANVLTF. CDR3 DNA: TGTGCCAGCAGTCCCCGAGGCAGGGGGAGCCCCGGGGCCAACGTCCTGACTTTC.

The chain carries TRBV16 and TRBJ1-1, with D perhaps matching TRBD1 (5 bases). This CDR3 is 14 amino acids long. V shed 4 bases and J shed 4 bases, with 13 bases lying between them. Germline-derived CDR1 and CDR2 are KGHSY and FQNENV. The CDR3 DNA reads as TGTGCCAGCAGCCTCGGGGGGGGGAGCACTGAAGCTTTCTTT. Amino acids: CASSLGGGSTEAFF.

The chain is built from TRBV15 and TRBJ1-2; a possible D gene is TRBD1 (5 bases). The ends were cut back, 0 bases at V and 4 bases at J, with 15 bases in the middle. There are 16 residues in the CDR3. Germline V gives CDR1 LNHNV, CDR2 YYDKDF (reference sequence). The CDR3 region has the DNA TGTGCCACCAGCAGAGACCCCGGCGGGGCAAGCTATGGCTACACCTTC. As protein: CATSRDPGGASYGYTF. Drawing the rest from reference TRBV15 and TRBJ1-2, the complete variable domain is DAMVIQNPRYQVTQFGKPVTLSCSQTLNHNVMYWYQQKSSQAPKLLFHYYDKDFNNEADTPDNFQSRRPNTSFCFLDIRSPGLGDTAMYLCATSRDPGGASYGYTFGSGTRLTVV.

The chain employs TRBV10-1 and TRBJ2-1; 8 bases match TRBD1. V lost 5 bases to trimming and J lost 2 bases; unmatched junction nucleotides: 5. Germline CDR1 reads WNHNN; CDR2 reads SYGVQD (reference sequence). The CDR3 loop spans 15 amino acids. The CDR3 region is CASSWAGGTYNEQFF. CDR3 bases: TGCGCCAGCAGTTGGGCAGGGGGCACCTACAATGAGCAGTTCTTC.